This T cell receptor (beta chain) was documented in a study of T cells after yellow fever vaccination (dated by TCRdb to about 2019). Some background on the complete study: Libraries from fractions with low cell numbers were prepared with the SMART-Seq v4 Ultra Low Input RNA kit. To follow T-cell clones before and after both primary and booster YFV17D yellow fever vaccination, bulk TCR alpha and beta repertoires underwent longitudinal sequencing. Two healthy male donors made up the cohort, one aged 18 to 29 years and the other aged 30 to 39 years. Blood samples were taken at several timepoints before and after primary and secondary immunization, and bulk PBMC replicates and cell subsets were isolated.

Read against the paper, the sample's treatment or condition label means: live attenuated yellow fever vaccine strain. At every blood-draw timepoint, two biological replicates of bulk PBMCs were collected. A standard Ficoll-Paque protocol was used to isolate PBMCs from peripheral blood. TriZol was used to extract RNA from bulk PBMCs, from CD4 and CD8 fractions, and from dextramer-positive and dextramer-negative fractions. On the study overall, not on this receptor specifically: Most clones expanded after primary vaccination were re-detected after the booster (around 96% of CD4 and around nine tenths of CD8), suggesting broad memory maintenance. The secondary T-cell response was found to be weaker but faster than the primary response, with a peak reached on day 5 rather than on day 15. FACS-sorted repertoires could contain abundant contaminating clonotypes from the bulk population, so computational filtering was required. A small share of clonotypes was detected in both CD4 and CD8 compartments, with the overlap likely arising from convergent recombination. Because the study included only two donors, the extent to which the findings can be generalized is limited.

From a lookup of the germline V gene, CDR1 and CDR2 are MNHEY and SVGAGI. A distance of 15 bases separates the germline ends of V and J, which lose 2 bases and 6 bases respectively. The CDR3 numbers 15 residues from cysteine through phenylalanine. The entry retains the CDR3 DNA only, 45 bases that are in frame from base 1. TCR cDNA was synthesized by 5'RACE template switching, through which a universal primer site and unique molecular identifiers were introduced. Priming for cDNA synthesis came from both the TCR alpha and TCR beta constant segments. Two PCR steps were used to amplify libraries, with sample barcodes and sequencing adapters being added in the second step. Sequencing of libraries was performed on Illumina HiSeq 2500 (2x100 bp) or NovaSeq (2x150 bp). Regarding the original processing steps: Demultiplexing of reads and collapsing into UMI consensus sequences were performed with MIGEC, and V(D)J alignment was carried out with MiXCR. Vaccine-responding clonotypes were defined with edgeR using replicate PBMC samples, requiring FDR below 0.01 and a log2 fold change above 5 up to day 15. Bulk clonotypes were assigned CD4 or CD8 identity according to which sequenced CD4 or CD8 repertoire held them at higher abundance. In-frame beta chains were kept once TCRdb had trimmed the public reads at Q25 with fastp and called clones with MiXCR. Rows matching on CDR3 protein sequence are summarized as one entry with the most common DNA and genes. The V and J calls and clone size are TCRdb's, not the authors'. The sample table holds fewer than 450,000 distinct CDR3 sequences, of which 8.1% were seen once. 17% of the sample is taken by the ten largest.

This clonotype was observed many times. Its recognized antigen is unknown. Base quality data are lacking; no much larger clone is found one base away. The chain was built from TRBV6-5 and TRBJ2-3, with TRBD2 as a weak D call on 6 bases. The clonotype originates from a man aged 18 to 35 who received the YFV17D yellow fever vaccine. This specimen consisted of PBMCs, obtained 45 days after the first yellow fever vaccination. The CDR3 corresponds to CASSYQAGYADTQYF. The nucleotide sequence reads TGTGCCAGCAGTTACCAGGCGGGGTACGCCGATACGCAGTATTTT.